These 24 T cell receptor beta chains were sequenced from one sample in a study of PD-L1 blockade in urothelial cancer. Time point given: peripheral blood 6 weeks after treatment start. Data came from immunoSEQ multiplex PCR; TCRdb stores just in-frame clones and leaves some out. This table holds about 30,000 clones, around 89% found once. Source: PBMCs, taken around atezolizumab (anti-PD-L1) treatment. These receptors originate from a man older than 75 with urothelial cancer.

This clone turned up a few times. The chain has TRBV19 and TRBJ1-3; 10 bases line up with TRBD1. Per germline, CDR1 LNHDA and CDR2 SQIVND (reference sequence). Germline trimming cut 3 bases from V and 4 bases from J; bases unmatched to any gene: 3. The CDR3 runs to 15 residues. CDR3 loop: CASSIDRGQGNTIYF. Here the CDR3 DNA reads TGTGCCAGTAGTATCGACAGGGGGCAAGGAAACACCATATATTTT.

The chain employs TRBV10-3 and TRBJ1-4, with D maybe TRBD1 (6 bases). CDR3 length equals 14 residues. Trimming shortened V by 3 bases and J by 8 bases, and 13 bases separated the two germline ends. The germline CDR1 and CDR2 sequences are ENHRY and SYGVKD. The CDR3 is CAISDEGGGEKLFF. Written as DNA, the CDR3 is TGTGCCATCAGTGATGAAGGGGGTGGGGAAAAACTGTTTTTT.

J is TRBJ2-7 and V is TRBV5-8; a weak D match, TRBD2 (6 bases). Looked up from germline, CDR1 is SGHTS and CDR2 is YDEGEE. The length of the CDR3 is 13 residues. V was pared by 0 bases and J by 7 bases, with 11 bases between. The CDR3 loop is CASSLDREYEQYF. CDR3 in DNA: TGTGCCAGCAGCTTGGACCGGGAGTATGAGCAGTACTTC.

V is TRBV9 and J is TRBJ2-3; TRBD2 matches at 7 bases. Germline V gives CDR1 SGDLS, CDR2 YYNGEE. The CDR3 has 14 residues. V lost 4 bases, J lost 2 bases, and 4 bases stayed unmatched. The CDR3 region is CASSRTSATDTQYF. CDR3 coding DNA: TGTGCCAGCAGCCGAACTAGCGCCACAGATACGCAGTATTTT.

This chain uses TRBV19 with TRBJ1-2; TRBD1 aligns across 8 bases. V gave up 5 bases and J gave up 8 bases; unmatched junction bases: 10. This CDR3 comprises 14 residues. Germline V gives CDR1 LNHDA, CDR2 SQIVND (reference sequence). CDR3 DNA sequence: TGTGCCAGTAGTCCTGACAGGGGCCTTCGGGGCTACACCTTC. The encoded protein is CASSPDRGLRGYTF.

This clone has just one count. The rearrangement uses TRBV9 and TRBJ2-1; 7 bases map to TRBD2. Germline lookup yields CDR1 SGDLS and CDR2 YYNGEE. The CDR3 covers 16 residues. Trimming cost V 6 bases and J 0 bases; bases outside gene matches: 9. The CDR3 coding sequence is TGTGCCAGCACGCAAGGTAGCGGGCTCTCCTACAATGAGCAGTTCTTC. Protein: CASTQGSGLSYNEQFF.

The sample holds one count of this clone. The chain has TRBV10-3 and TRBJ2-1; TRBD2 matches at 8 bases. Per the germline V gene, CDR1 is ENHRY and CDR2 is SYGVKD. The CDR3 runs to 12 residues. V trimming: 8 bases; J trimming: 8 bases; junction bases outside the gene matches: 5. CDR3 amino acids: CAIQRERDEQFF. The CDR3 bases are TGTGCCATCCAGCGGGAGAGGGATGAGCAGTTCTTC.

The chain employs TRBV4-3 and TRBJ2-1; D not certain. The CDR3 contains 13 residues. Germline lookup yields CDR1 LGHNA and CDR2 YSLEER. The CDR3 bases are TGCCCTCAGAAACACCCGATCTACAATGAGCAGTTCTTC. It specifies CPQKHPIYNEQFF.

The CDR3 loop reads CASSMTGTGGVDEQFF. In DNA, the CDR3 is TGTGCCAGCAGTATGACCGGGACAGGGGGTGTTGATGAGCAGTTCTTC. V is TRBV2 and J is TRBJ2-1, with 11 bases lining up with TRBD1. The junction had 11 bases not matched to a gene; V was cut back by 5 bases and J by 8 bases. The germline V gene encodes CDR1 SNHLY and CDR2 FYNNEI. The CDR3 sequence is 16 residues long.

The J gene is TRBJ2-3, the V gene TRBV7-2; the D gene is possibly TRBD2 (7 bases). Between the trimmed V and J ends, which lost 6 bases and 9 bases, there was a span of 25 bases. Germline V gives CDR1 SGHTA, CDR2 FQGNSA. The CDR3 spans 16 residues. The CDR3 reads CASRGGASGARGTQYF. The CDR3 nucleotides are TGTGCCAGCAGGGGGGGGGCTAGCGGTGCGAGGGGGACGCAGTATTTT.

The chain employs TRBV5-5 and TRBJ1-1, with D possibly matching TRBD1 (6 bases). V lost 4 bases to trimming and J lost 4 bases, with 17 bases between them. The V gene's germline CDR1 is SGHKS and CDR2 YYEKEE (reference sequence). The CDR3 is 15 residues long. The CDR3 is CASSPSPQGSTEAFF. In DNA, the CDR3 is TGTGCCAGCAGCCCCAGCCCCCAGGGGAGCACTGAAGCTTTCTTT. Filled out from reference TRBV5-5 and TRBJ1-1, the complete variable domain reads DAGVTQSPTHLIKTRGQQVTLRCSPISGHKSVSWYQQVLGQGPQFIFQYYEKEERGRGNFPDRFSARQFPNYSSELNVNALLLGDSALYLCASSPSPQGSTEAFFGQGTRLTVV.

This chain connects TRBV18 to TRBJ1-5, with D perhaps TRBD1 (5 bases). Germline assignment: CDR1 KGHSH and CDR2 LQKENI. Deletions cut 2 bases from V and 0 bases from J, with 11 bases between. The CDR3 is 16 amino acids. The CDR3 nucleotides are TGTGCCAGCTCACCAATGACAGTTTATAGCAATCAGCCCCAGCATTTT. Amino acids: CASSPMTVYSNQPQHF.

The gene calls are TRBV7-2 and TRBJ2-2, with 12 bases lining up with TRBD2. The CDR3 consists of 18 residues. Germline V gene data show CDR1 as SGHTA and CDR2 as FQGNSA. After removal of 8 bases from V and 3 bases from J, the junction contained 13 bases not matched to a gene. CDR3 DNA sequence: TGTGCCAGCGCCTACGGGGCTAGCGGGAGGGGGCACACCGGGGAGCTGTTTTTT. This codes for CASAYGASGRGHTGELFF.

This clone was seen a handful of times. The chain employs TRBV27 and TRBJ2-2; a possible D gene is TRBD2 (6 bases). The CDR3 has 15 residues. Germline loops: CDR1 MNHEY, CDR2 SMNVEV (reference sequence). V was trimmed by 6 bases and J by 1 base, leaving 12 bases between them. Written as DNA, the CDR3 is TGTGCCAGCAGCCTGTCGGGACTGAACACCGGGGAGCTGTTTTTT. Its protein is CASSLSGLNTGELFF.

The chain links TRBV28 to TRBJ2-7, with D possibly TRBD2 on 7 matching bases. Germline loops: CDR1 MDHEN, CDR2 SYDVKM. The ends were cut back, 6 bases at V and 7 bases at J, with 22 bases in the middle. The CDR3 covers 15 residues. The CDR3 loop reads CASRGRGGAGREQYF. For the CDR3, the DNA is TGTGCCAGCAGGGGAAGGGGGGGGGCCGGAAGGGAGCAGTACTTC.

The chain combines TRBV21-1 with TRBJ1-5. TRBV21-1 is a pseudogene segment. The CDR3 runs 14 residues. CDR3 sequence: CASSNVREDQPQHF. In DNA, the CDR3 is TGTGCCAGCAGCAACGTCAGGGAGGACCAGCCCCAGCATTTT.

This clone was recorded only once. The rearrangement uses TRBV9 and TRBJ2-1, with a weak D call TRBD1 (7 bases). Germline assignment: CDR1 SGDLS and CDR2 YYNGEE. The CDR3 sequence is 17 residues long. Trimming shortened V by 0 bases and J by 3 bases, and 16 bases separated the two germline ends. Here the CDR3 reads CASSVALAGGGYNEQFF. CDR3 DNA: TGTGCCAGCAGCGTAGCTCTTGCAGGGGGAGGCTACAATGAGCAGTTCTTC.

This clone was detected a few times. The chain recombines TRBV28 with TRBJ2-7; 7 bases agree with TRBD2. The CDR3 sequence is 16 residues long. Germline V gene sequence: CDR1 MDHEN, CDR2 SYDVKM. The ends lost 5 bases at V and 3 bases at J; junction bases unmatched: 13. This chain's CDR3 is CASSTTDSGPYYEQYF. DNA of the CDR3: TGTGCCAGCAGTACTACCGATAGCGGGCCTTACTACGAGCAGTACTTC.

This sequence joins TRBV5-6 and TRBJ2-4; no clear D. The germline V gene encodes CDR1 SGHDT and CDR2 YYEEEE. Between the trimmed V and J ends, which lost 2 bases and 6 bases, there was a span of 3 bases. The CDR3 contains 11 residues. DNA for the CDR3: TGTGCCAGCAGCTTCGGAAACATTCAGTACTTC. Protein: CASSFGNIQYF.

V and J are TRBV5-4 and TRBJ1-2; TRBD1 matches 7 bases. The V and J ends lost 4 bases and 4 bases, in that order; junction bases with no gene match: 10. This CDR3 is built from 15 residues. The germline V gene encodes CDR1 SGHNT and CDR2 YYREEE (reference sequence). For the CDR3, the DNA is TGTGCCAGCAGCCAACAGGGGTTAGCCCCCTATGGCTACACCTTC. The encoded protein is CASSQQGLAPYGYTF.

The rearrangement joins TRBV7-9 to TRBJ1-3; D may be TRBD1 (6 bases). In germline, CDR1 is SEHNR, CDR2 FQNEAQ (reference sequence). The CDR3 totals 14 residues. V gave up 4 bases and J gave up 4 bases, with 11 bases separating them. CDR3 coding DNA: TGTGCCAGCAGCTCAGGGGTTGGGGGAAACACCATATATTTT. It codes for CASSSGVGGNTIYF.

The chain employs TRBV9 and TRBJ2-7; no firm D call. Trimming stripped 10 bases from V and 3 bases from J, with 20 bases between. Germline V gives CDR1 SGDLS, CDR2 YYNGEE. The CDR3 sequence is 14 residues long. The CDR3 is CAGVVHPRRYEQYF. CDR3 bases: TGTGCCGGCGTCGTTCATCCTAGACGCTACGAGCAGTACTTC.

The chain employs TRBV11-2 and TRBJ2-7; 10 bases map to TRBD2. In germline, CDR1 is SGHAT, CDR2 FQNNGV. Trimming took 0 bases from V and 0 from J; bases not matched to a gene: 14. There are 20 residues in the CDR3. The CDR3 DNA reads TGTGCCAGCAGCTTAGAACCCCCGATTAGCGGGAGGACAAGCTCCTACGAGCAGTACTTC. Its protein is CASSLEPPISGRTSSYEQYF.

This chain links TRBV18 with TRBJ2-3; TRBD1 is a possible D gene (5 bases). This CDR3 spans 15 amino acids. Germline CDR1 and CDR2: KGHSH and LQKENI. V gave up 8 bases and J gave up 6 bases, with 21 bases separating them. CDR3 DNA: TGTGCCAGCCACAGCGTGGCAGGGAATTTGGATACGCAGTATTTT. This translates into CASHSVAGNLDTQYF.